One T cell receptor beta chain is described in this entry. Those enrolled in Seattle joined during active infection and were followed longitudinally afterward. V was trimmed by 3 bases and J by 5 bases, leaving 15 bases between them. Germline lookup yields CDR1 SGHNT and CDR2 YYREEE (reference sequence). The CDR3 consists of 15 residues. The table came from immunoSEQ multiplex PCR; TCRdb's copy has only in-frame clones and leaves some out. The profile shows hundreds of thousands of clones, more than 70% of them singletons. These data originate in a study of blood T cell repertoires in COVID-19. Study summary: Some COVID-19 samples were acute and others convalescent; all came from the United States, Italy and Spain. PBMCs, B-cell-depleted T cells, or T cells were the source of the cDNA or gDNA that made up the material.

The chain carries TRBV5-4 and TRBJ2-1, with D maybe TRBD2 (7 bases). The sequencing sample was made of peripheral blood. The clonotype comes from a woman aged 55 to 70 with COVID-19, enrolled during active disease. The DNA for the CDR3 is TGTGCCAGCAGCTCAGCGCGGGGGCAGAACAATGAGCAGTTCTTC. Protein sequence: CASSSARGQNNEQFF.